Shown below are 29 T cell receptor beta chains from a single sample sequenced in a study of graft-versus-host responses after intestinal transplantation. Sequenced by immunoSEQ multiplex PCR; TCRdb stores in-frame clones only, minus some. This sample has 35,000 to 45,000 clones, with about nine tenths found just once. Source: PBMCs, taken roughly 270 days after transplant. These TCRs come from a human patient who received an intestinal transplant, so some T cells may come from the graft donor.

J is TRBJ1-2 and V is TRBV2; TRBD1 agrees at 10 bases. From germline, CDR1 is SNHLY and CDR2 FYNNEI. The length of the CDR3 is 16 residues. The junction had 7 bases not matched to a gene; V was cut back by 3 bases and J by 3 bases. In DNA, the CDR3 is TGTGCCAGCAGTGAGATGCCGACAGGGGGCTACTATGGCTACACCTTC. Protein: CASSEMPTGGYYGYTF.

The chain links TRBV21-1 to TRBJ1-2. TRBV21-1 is recorded as a pseudogene. This CDR3 contains 14 residues. The CDR3 DNA sequence: TGTGCCAGCCCCATGATACGGGTAAACTATGGCTACACCTTC. Translating it yields CASPMIRVNYGYTF.

The V gene is TRBV7-9, the J gene TRBJ2-7; 11 nucleotides align to TRBD1. The trim removed 5 bases at V and 5 bases at J, leaving 17 bases unmatched. CDR1 and CDR2 from the germline V gene are SEHNR and FQNEAQ (reference sequence). This CDR3 region has 18 residues. DNA of the CDR3: TGTGCCAGCAGCCAGGGGACAGGGGGAATAGAAAGCCGTCACGAGCAGTACTTC. Translating it yields CASSQGTGGIESRHEQYF.

The V and J genes are TRBV5-4 and TRBJ2-3; TRBD2 might be the D (6 bases). CDR1 is SGHNT and CDR2 is YYREEE in the germline V gene (reference sequence). The CDR3 extends over 16 amino acids. The V end was cut by 2 bases, the J end by 0 bases, with 13 bases between. The CDR3 reads CASSFLAETSTDTQYF. The CDR3 bases are TGTGCCAGCAGCTTCTTAGCGGAAACTAGCACAGATACGCAGTATTTT.

This clone was seen a single time. The genes are TRBV5-4 and TRBJ2-7; D is uncertain. Germline CDR1 is SGHNT and CDR2 is YYREEE (reference sequence). The CDR3 runs to 13 residues. V was cut by 4 bases and J by 3 bases, with 11 bases left in between. In nucleotides, the CDR3 is TGTGCCAGCAGCGTGACCGAGAGCTACGAGCAGTACTTC. It codes for CASSVTESYEQYF.

This chain joins TRBV29-1 and TRBJ2-6; D is undetermined. Trimming left V 6 bases short and J 0 bases short, with 9 bases between. From germline, CDR1 is SQVTM and CDR2 ANQGSEA. The CDR3 is 14 amino acids. The CDR3 DNA reads TGCAGCGTGGTTTCAGGCTCTGGGGCCAACGTCCTGACTTTC. Translated, it gives CSVVSGSGANVLTF.

This sequence joins TRBV4-2 and TRBJ2-3; 7 nucleotides line up with TRBD1. Germline V CDR1 and CDR2: LGHNA, YNFKEQ. The ends lost 4 bases at V and 3 bases at J; junction bases unmatched: 7. The CDR3 has 15 residues. The CDR3 DNA follows: TGTGCCAGCAGCCGACGACAGGGTACGACAGATACGCAGTATTTT. It codes for CASSRRQGTTDTQYF.

V and J are TRBV5-4 and TRBJ1-4; D gene unclear. V was trimmed by 0 bases and J by 11 bases, leaving 17 bases between them. This CDR3 comprises 15 residues. In germline, CDR1 is SGHNT, CDR2 YYREEE (reference sequence). The DNA of the CDR3 is TGTGCCAGCAGCTTGGTGGGATCCTGGGCTGGGAAACTGTTTTTT. Translation gives CASSLVGSWAGKLFF.

The genes are TRBV9 and TRBJ2-5; 7 nucleotides agree with TRBD2. Germline CDR1 SGDLS, CDR2 YYNGEE. The CDR3 runs to 13 residues. The J segment lost 5 bases and the V segment lost 3 bases, leaving 4 bases of the junction unmatched. The CDR3 reads CASSAGGGETQYF. The CDR3 nucleotides read TGTGCCAGCAGCGCGGGGGGTGGGGAGACCCAGTACTTC. Combining the CDR3 with reference TRBV9 and TRBJ2-5 gives the whole variable domain DSGVTQTPKHLITATGQRVTLRCSPRSGDLSVYWYQQSLDQGLQFLIQYYNGEERAKGNILERFSAQQFPDLHSELNLSSLELGDSALYFCASSAGGGETQYFGPGTRLLVL.

The V call is TRBV10-1, the J call TRBJ2-2, with D possibly TRBD1 on 5 matching bases. The CDR3 runs 14 residues. CDR1 and CDR2 (germline): WNHNN, SYGVQD (reference sequence). With 1 base removed from V and 5 bases from J, the gap between germline ends came to 8 bases. In nucleotides, the CDR3 is TGCGCCAGCAGTGAGTGGGGCGAGACCGGGGAGCTGTTTTTT. Encoded protein: CASSEWGETGELFF.

The table lists this clone with a count of one. The chain is built from TRBV2 and TRBJ2-2; D gene unclear. V lost 2 bases to trimming and J lost 0 bases, with 10 bases between them. In germline, CDR1 is SNHLY, CDR2 FYNNEI. The CDR3 extends over 16 amino acids. This CDR3 is CASSERHIANTGELFF. The CDR3 DNA follows: TGTGCCAGCAGTGAACGGCACATCGCGAACACCGGGGAGCTGTTTTTT.

This chain connects TRBV5-4 to TRBJ2-2; D remains unclear. Per germline, CDR1 SGHNT and CDR2 YYREEE (reference sequence). This CDR3 has 13 residues. Trimming stripped 0 bases from V and 4 bases from J, with 4 bases between. The chain's CDR3 is CASSLGGTGELFF. In nucleotides, the CDR3 is TGTGCCAGCAGCTTGGGGGGCACCGGGGAGCTGTTTTTT.

The chain is built from TRBV5-4 and TRBJ1-6; D is unresolved. Germline CDR1 is SGHNT and CDR2 is YYREEE (reference sequence). Trimming left V 2 bases short and J 2 bases short, with 14 bases between. This CDR3 has 17 amino acids. For the CDR3, the DNA is TGTGCCAGCAGCTTAAATTCCGGTGGGCCCTATAATTCACCCCTCCACTTT. Amino acids: CASSLNSGGPYNSPLHF.

The J gene is TRBJ1-2, the V gene TRBV4-1; D perhaps matches TRBD1 (5 bases). Germline V gene lookup returns CDR1 MGHRA and CDR2 YSYEKL. Trimming removed 4 bases from V and 3 bases from J, with 12 bases in between. The CDR3 loop spans 14 amino acids. The CDR3 nucleotides are TGCGCCAGCAGCCTCGACCGAGGGGACTATGGCTACACCTTC. It encodes CASSLDRGDYGYTF.

V is TRBV13 and J is TRBJ1-1, with 7 nucleotides matching TRBD1. J gave up 6 bases and V 1 base, and 2 bases lay outside the gene matches. CDR3 length: 13 amino acids. Germline CDR1 is PRHDT and CDR2 is FYEKMQ (reference sequence). The CDR3 DNA reads TGTGCCAGCAGCTTAGAGGGGGCGGCTGAAGCTTTCTTT. Encoded protein: CASSLEGAAEAFF.

This chain uses TRBV10-1 with TRBJ2-1; D not resolved. Germline values: CDR1 WNHNN, CDR2 SYGVQD (reference sequence). The CDR3 runs 11 residues. Trimming shortened V by 4 bases and J by 7 bases, and 5 bases separated the two germline ends. The CDR3, as DNA: TGCGCCAGCAGTGGGGGAAATGAGCAGTTCTTC. This translates into CASSGGNEQFF.

Here the CDR3 DNA reads TGTGCCAGCAGCCCCCAAAGCACAGATACGCAGTATTTT. Amino acid sequence: CASSPQSTDTQYF. The chain uses TRBV7-9 and TRBJ2-3; no definite D call. Trimming took 5 bases from V and 0 from J, leaving 6 bases between them. Germline values: CDR1 SEHNR, CDR2 FQNEAQ (reference sequence). CDR3 length equals 13 residues.

This chain links TRBV5-6 with TRBJ2-3, with D perhaps TRBD2 (5 bases). Germline values: CDR1 SGHDT, CDR2 YYEEEE. The CDR3 is 13 residues long. V gave up 6 bases and J gave up 1 base, with 9 bases separating them. The CDR3 is CASNLGGTDTQYF. In nucleotides, the CDR3 is TGTGCCAGCAACCTCGGGGGCACAGATACGCAGTATTTT.

This chain uses TRBV6-8 with TRBJ1-1, with D possibly matching TRBD1 (6 bases). The CDR3 is made up of 14 amino acids. V shed 2 bases and J shed 4 bases, with 11 bases lying between them. Germline V CDR1 and CDR2: MNHGY, SAAAGT. As DNA, the CDR3 is TGTGCCAGCAGTTACCACGACAGGCCCACTGAAGCTTTCTTT. Its translation is CASSYHDRPTEAFF.

This chain uses TRBV9 with TRBJ1-2; the D gene is possibly TRBD1 (5 bases). Germline V gene data show CDR1 as SGDLS and CDR2 as YYNGEE. Trimming removed 3 bases from V and 4 bases from J, with 13 bases in between. The CDR3 runs 14 residues. The CDR3 sequence: CASSATGTPYGYTF. CDR3 bases: TGTGCCAGCAGCGCAACCGGGACTCCCTATGGCTACACCTTC.

V gene TRBV4-1 combines with J gene TRBJ1-1; no firm D call. The germline V and J ends were trimmed by 4 bases and 6 bases, with 18 bases remaining between them. The CDR3 covers 15 residues. The germline V gene encodes CDR1 MGHRA and CDR2 YSYEKL. CDR3 bases: TGCGCCAGCAGCCCCGCGGAGGGAGTACTCTCTGAAGCTTTCTTT. Translating gives CASSPAEGVLSEAFF.

The rearrangement links TRBV10-2 to TRBJ1-2; D unclear. The CDR3 covers 15 residues. Germline CDR1 is WSHSY and CDR2 is SAAADI. The V gene lost 3 bases and the J gene lost 4 bases, with 15 bases spanning the gap. The CDR3 region has the DNA TGCGCCAGCAGTGAATCTGTACGGCCGACCTATGGCTACACCTTC. Translation: CASSESVRPTYGYTF.

V usage is TRBV9 and J usage is TRBJ2-3; D assignment may be TRBD1 or TRBD2 (5 bases each). This CDR3 has 15 residues. Trimming left V 2 bases short and J 0 bases short, with 10 bases between. CDR1 is SGDLS and CDR2 is YYNGEE in the germline V gene. Written as DNA, the CDR3 is TGTGCCAGCAGCGTCTGGGGGAGTAGCACAGATACGCAGTATTTT. The encoded protein is CASSVWGSSTDTQYF.

The rearrangement uses TRBV19 and TRBJ1-2, with D tentatively TRBD1 (6 bases). Trimming removed 5 bases from V and 4 bases from J, with 23 bases in between. Germline loops: CDR1 LNHDA, CDR2 SQIVND (reference sequence). The CDR3 has 17 amino acids. For the CDR3, the DNA is TGTGCCAGTAGTCCCTCCCCGACAGGTCGGGGGCCCTATGGCTACACCTTC. Protein product: CASSPSPTGRGPYGYTF.

This chain joins TRBV9 and TRBJ2-5; D is tentatively TRBD1 or TRBD2 (5 bases each). CDR1 is SGDLS, CDR2 YYNGEE, per germline. The CDR3 spans 16 residues. Trimming removed 0 bases from V and 5 bases from J, with 17 bases in between. The CDR3: CASSVGGGTVRETQYF. DNA for the CDR3: TGTGCCAGCAGCGTAGGTGGGGGAACAGTCCGCGAGACCCAGTACTTC.

The rearrangement links TRBV7-8 to TRBJ2-7; 8 bases agree with TRBD1. J was trimmed by 3 bases and V by 6 bases; bases with no gene match: 1. The CDR3 runs to 12 residues. The V gene's germline CDR1 is SGHVS and CDR2 FQNEAQ. The CDR3 DNA reads as TGTGCCAGCAGAGACAGGGGCTACGAGCAGTACTTC. This codes for CASRDRGYEQYF. The full variable domain, its missing parts supplied by reference TRBV7-8 and TRBJ2-7, is GAGVSQSPRYKVAKRGQDVALRCDPISGHVSLFWYQQALGQGPEFLTYFQNEAQLDKSGLPSDRFFAERPEGSVSTLKIQRTQQEDSAVYLCASRDRGYEQYFGPGTRLTVT.

The chain uses TRBV5-8 and TRBJ2-5, with D uncertain. The closer fit of TRBJ2-7 to the DNA end suggests the J call may be wrong. The germline V gene has CDR1 SGHTS and CDR2 YDEGEE. This CDR3 comprises 13 residues. CDR3 in amino acids: CASSLGEYYEQYF. The CDR3 bases are TGTGCCAGCAGCTTAGGAGAATACTACGAGCAGTACTTC.

The genes are TRBV11-3 and TRBJ1-4; no clear D gene. This CDR3 has 16 amino acids. The germline V and J ends were trimmed by 5 bases and 2 bases, with 15 bases remaining between them. The germline CDR1 and CDR2 sequences are SGHNT and YENEEA. CDR3 DNA sequence: TGTGCCAGCAGCGAGCGATGGAAGGGTACTAATGAAAAACTGTTTTTT. Translation gives CASSERWKGTNEKLFF.

This clone was counted a few times. The genes are TRBV11-1 and TRBJ1-4, with a possible D match to TRBD1 (5 bases). The CDR3 sequence is 15 residues long. Trimming removed 4 bases at V and 7 bases at J, with 16 bases between. Germline CDR1 reads SGHAT; CDR2 reads FQDESV (reference sequence). CDR3: CASSSTDSYPEKLFF. DNA of the CDR3: TGTGCCAGCAGCTCCACTGACAGTTATCCTGAAAAACTGTTTTTT.